The present T cell receptor beta chain was sequenced within a study of radiation and T cells in renal cell carcinoma. CDR3 length: 18 residues. Generated by immunoSEQ multiplex PCR, the TCRdb table keeps only in-frame clones and is missing some. The sample gives fewer than 90,000 clones, 86% of which show up once; 20% to 25% is in the top ten. General study results and limits: No pretreatment tumor biopsies were available for baseline clonotypes. Top tumor clonotypes rose in blood 2 weeks post-radiation, then contracted.

Described time point: blood 2 weeks post-SBRT. Documented treatment: 15 Gy SBRT to primary tumor, nephrectomy 4 weeks later. Serial blood draws occurred at baseline and 2 and 4 weeks post-SBRT. The patient's renal cell carcinoma had clear cell pathology. This clone was found once. Antigen specificity is unknown. The clonotype was recovered from a woman aged 50 to 65 with renal cell carcinoma. This specimen was blood, taken from a patient whose treatment included radiotherapy and nephrectomy. V gene TRBV21-1 combines with J gene TRBJ2-3; the DNA was not used to check the table's D call, TRBD2. TRBV21-1 is deemed a pseudogene. The CDR3 spells CASSKFSGGGPRTDTQYF. CDR3 DNA sequence: TGTGCCAGCAGCAAATTTTCGGGGGGAGGGCCACGTACAGATACGCAGTATTTT.